The present TCR beta chain was sequenced within a study of vaccination and CD4 T cells after COVID-19. Study-wide context: The cells were exposed to overlapping spike peptides originating from SARS-CoV-2, HCoV-NL63, HCoV-OC43 and HCoV-229E for stimulation.

Noted treatment: approximately nine-day PBMC culture with coronavirus spike peptide pools or control peptides (ViraFEST assay). A word on this clonotype: Antigen: not known.

Scientists ran DNA taken from cultured CD4+ T cells through the Oncomine TCR Beta short-read assay for sequencing. Extraction of genomic DNA was performed on cultured CD4+ T cells. TCRdb independently ran MiXCR on the PCR reads; one entry per CDR3 protein. The top ten hold roughly 23% of the sample, which has about 16,000 distinct CDR3 sequences, 35% to 45% seen once. The CDR3 is made up of 15 amino acids. Germline V gene lookup returns CDR1 SGHNT and CDR2 YYREEE (reference sequence). V trimming: 1 base; J trimming: 3 bases; junction bases outside the gene matches: 4. The TCR sequence derives from a human donor who received a COVID-19 vaccine. The chain joins TRBV5-4 to TRBJ2-3, with 8 bases identical to TRBD2. This specimen consisted of CD4+ T cells from blood, cultured in vitro, obtained before SARS-CoV-2 vaccination. The CDR3 loop is CASSLPGGQTDTQYF. As DNA, the CDR3 is TGTGCCAGCAGCTTGCCGGGGGGGCAAACAGATACGCAGTATTTT.